Here is one T cell receptor beta chain with its context. This clone's antigen is unknown. Per-base qualities were not stored, and no clone one base away is much larger. The entry originates in a study of T-cell memory formation after mild COVID-19 (dated by TCRdb to the early 2020s). In terms of the full investigation: TCR sequence clusters from the two donors were found to be largely donor specific. Two young, previously healthy adult volunteers made up the cohort, one male and one female. In a couple of donors, T-cell clones that expanded and contracted after mild COVID-19 were followed by sequencing TCRalpha and TCRbeta repertoires longitudinally. The paper's findings and limits, for the study overall: Only two mild cases were covered by the study, and larger cohorts that include severe cases with pre-infection samples were considered necessary. Whether the second-wave clones peaking on day 37 were SARS-CoV-2 specific was not confirmed. Some responding clones were detected in pre-infection memory, which suggested that pre-existing cross-reactive memory T cells had joined the SARS-CoV-2 response. Clones that contracted from day 15 to 85 showed balanced CD4/CD8 phenotypes, whereas a second wave of clones that expanded from day 15 to 37 leaned towards CD4+. Contracting CD4+ clones turned up mainly in the CM and EM memory subsets, whereas EMRA was where CD8+ clones were enriched.

Sequenced using an Illumina NovaSeq 6000. TCRalpha and TCRbeta cDNA libraries were constructed by 5'RACE with constant-segment primers, with sample barcodes and unique molecular identifiers being introduced. Trizol reagent was used to extract RNA from every sample. Amplification of the libraries took two PCR steps, and the second step added a second sample barcode plus Illumina TruSeq adapters. Libraries were sequenced on an Illumina NovaSeq with 2 x 150 bp paired-end reads. In the authors' own workflow: Demultiplexing of reads and collapsing into UMI-guided consensus sequences were performed with migec v1.2.7. Using mixcr v2.1.11, the UMI consensuses were aligned to TRA and TRB V and J templates and assembled into clonotypes. Expanded or contracted clonotypes were those called significant by both edgeR and NoisET, with noise models trained on biological replicates. For edgeR calls, a false discovery rate-adjusted p below 0.01 and a log2 fold-change threshold of 1 were applied. PCA with hierarchical clustering of max-normalized trajectories of the 1000 most abundant clonotypes was used as exploratory dynamics analysis. Separately sequenced CD4+ and CD8+ repertoires were used to assign a CD4 or CD8 phenotype to each responding clone. TCRdb ran its own pipeline on the public reads, namely fastp trimming at Q25 and MiXCR clone calling, and kept in-frame beta chains. Identical CDR3 proteins give one entry, which carries the most common genes and DNA. These V and J calls originate from TCRdb's pipeline instead of the authors' own analysis. The sample includes about 320,000 distinct CDR3 sequences, with about 13% observed a single time. Around 20% of the sample belongs to the ten largest clones.

Ficoll-Paque density gradient centrifugation was the method used to isolate PBMCs. The V end loses 4 bases and the J end loses 1 base, and a stretch of 5 bases separates them. The CDR3 contains 12 residues, cysteine and phenylalanine counted. The DNA shown is the 36-base CDR3, in frame from base 1. As encoded in the germline V gene, CDR1 is MNHNS while CDR2 is SASEGT. The sample consisted of PBMCs or a T cell subset sorted from them (not recorded which). The rearrangement combines TRBV6-1 with TRBJ2-7, with no D gene named confidently. This TCR derives from a man aged 18 to 29 who had mild COVID-19 (a few samples of this study predate the infection). The sample titles of this study are shuffled in the database, so cell type and time point are left out; the donor was told from shared clones. The DNA is TGTGCCAGCAGTGTAATGTCCTACGAGCAGTACTTC. Its protein product is CASSVMSYEQYF.